This TCR beta chain was sequenced during a study of blood T cell repertoires in COVID-19. Across the study: From T cells, B-cell-depleted T cells, or PBMCs came the material, which was cDNA or gDNA.

The table came from immunoSEQ multiplex PCR; TCRdb's copy has only in-frame clones and leaves some out. Of 170,000 or so clones listed, around nine tenths are singletons. This clone was counted only a few times. The V gene's germline CDR1 is MNHEY and CDR2 SMNVEV (reference sequence). The CDR3 totals 15 residues. Trimming removed 0 bases at V and 0 bases at J, with 9 bases between. Sequencing was carried out using peripheral blood. The chain is built from TRBV27 and TRBJ2-7, with D maybe TRBD2 (5 bases). This clonotype was obtained from a man aged 35 to 55 with active or convalescent COVID-19. CDR3 DNA: TGTGCCAGCAGTTTATCATCGGGGAGCTCCTACGAGCAGTACTTC. This codes for CASSLSSGSSYEQYF.